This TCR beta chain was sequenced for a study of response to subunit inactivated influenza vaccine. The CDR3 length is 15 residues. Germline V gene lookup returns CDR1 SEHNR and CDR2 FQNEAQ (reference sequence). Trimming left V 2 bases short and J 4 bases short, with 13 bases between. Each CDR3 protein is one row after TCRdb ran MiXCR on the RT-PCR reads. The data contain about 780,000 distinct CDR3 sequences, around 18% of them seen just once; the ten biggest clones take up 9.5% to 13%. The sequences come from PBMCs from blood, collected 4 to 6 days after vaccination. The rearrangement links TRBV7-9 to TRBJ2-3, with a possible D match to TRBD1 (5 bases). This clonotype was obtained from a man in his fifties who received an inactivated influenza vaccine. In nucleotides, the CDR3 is TGTGCCAGCAGCTTAACAGGTTTTTTCCCAGATACGCAGTATTTT. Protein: CASSLTGFFPDTQYF.